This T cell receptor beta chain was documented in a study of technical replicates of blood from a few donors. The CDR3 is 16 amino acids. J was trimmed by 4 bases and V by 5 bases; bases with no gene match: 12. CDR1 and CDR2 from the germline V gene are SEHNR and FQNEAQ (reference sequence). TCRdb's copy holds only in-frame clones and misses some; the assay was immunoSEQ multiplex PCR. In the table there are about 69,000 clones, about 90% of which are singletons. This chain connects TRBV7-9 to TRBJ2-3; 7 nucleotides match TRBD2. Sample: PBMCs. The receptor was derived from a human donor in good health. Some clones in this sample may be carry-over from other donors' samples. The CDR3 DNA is TGTGCCAGCAGCCCATCGTTGCGGGAGAGCTCAGATACGCAGTATTTT. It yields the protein CASSPSLRESSDTQYF. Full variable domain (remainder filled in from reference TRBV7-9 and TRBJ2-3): DTGVSQNPRHKITKRGQNVTFRCDPISEHNRLYWYRQTLGQGPEFLTYFQNEAQLEKSRLLSDRFSAERPKGSFSTLEIQRTEQGDSAMYLCASSPSLRESSDTQYFGPGTRLTVL.